Each of the 20 T cell receptor beta chains below was sequenced from the same sample in a study of T cell repertoires in cytomegalovirus infection. TCRdb reprocessed the reads via MiXCR and lists one record per CDR3 protein. The sample includes around 310,000 distinct CDR3 sequences, almost 30% of them seen just once. These TCRs are of unknown antigen specificity. The sample consisted of cultured PBMCs, taken from culture after CMV antigen stimulation. These TCRs come from a human donor in good health (CMV status not recorded). Some clones in this sample may be carry-over from other donors' samples.

This clonotype was seen more than once but under ten times. J is TRBJ1-1 and V is TRBV27, with no clear D. Germline V gives CDR1 MNHEY, CDR2 SMNVEV (reference sequence). Trimming removed 4 bases at V and 4 bases at J, with 10 bases between. The CDR3 sequence is 13 residues long. This chain's CDR3 is CASSWFEGTEAFF. DNA of the CDR3: TGTGCCAGCAGTTGGTTCGAGGGCACTGAAGCTTTCTTT.

The rearrangement joins TRBV20-1 to TRBJ2-3; D possibly matches TRBD1 or TRBD2 (6 bases each). The CDR3 loop spans 12 amino acids. Germline V gives CDR1 DFQATT, CDR2 SNEGSKA (reference sequence). The CDR3 nucleotides are TGCAGCCTGAGGGGGGCGGAAGATACGCAGTATTTT. Protein product: CSLRGAEDTQYF.

This clonotype was observed once. CDR3 nucleotides: TGTGCCAGCAGTCAGGGGGTAGGGAACACTGAAGCTTTCTTT. It is translated as CASSQGVGNTEAFF. The chain combines TRBV27 with TRBJ1-1; 7 bases align to TRBD1. CDR1 is MNHEY and CDR2 is SMNVEV in the germline V gene (reference sequence). The ends lost 5 bases at V and 1 base at J; junction bases unmatched: 4. This CDR3 is 14 amino acids long.

The V gene is TRBV7-6, the J gene TRBJ1-5, with D maybe TRBD1 (5 bases). V was shortened by 3 bases and J by 0 bases, with 18 bases between the two germline ends. Germline lookup yields CDR1 SGHVS and CDR2 FNYEAQ. The CDR3 has 18 amino acids. Here the CDR3 DNA reads TGTGCCAGCAGCTTGGGGGTCCCTTACTTTGTTAGCAATCAGCCCCAGCATTTT. It translates to CASSLGVPYFVSNQPQHF.

The chain carries TRBV2 and TRBJ1-2, with D uncertain. The CDR3 has 13 residues. The germline gives CDR1 SNHLY, CDR2 FYNNEI. The V and J ends lost 4 bases and 1 base respectively, with 7 bases between them. The CDR3 here is CASSAEINYGYTF. The CDR3 DNA reads as TGTGCCAGCAGTGCGGAGATTAACTATGGCTACACCTTC. Combining the CDR3 with reference TRBV2 and TRBJ1-2 gives the whole variable domain EPEVTQTPSHQVTQMGQEVILRCVPISNHLYFYWYRQILGQKVEFLVSFYNNEISEKSEIFDDQFSVERPDGSNFTLKIRSTKLEDSAMYFCASSAEINYGYTFGSGTRLTVV.

The V gene is TRBV12-3 or TRBV12-4, the J gene TRBJ1-1; D gene unclear. This CDR3 contains 14 residues. Trimming took 7 bases from V and 1 from J, leaving 13 bases between them. The CDR3 reads CASIPRGGNTEAFF. CDR3 in DNA: TGTGCCAGCATCCCTCGCGGAGGGAACACTGAAGCTTTCTTT.

This clonotype has a handful of counts. The gene calls are TRBV7-6 and TRBJ1-2, with D possibly matching TRBD1 (5 bases). Germline CDR1 reads SGHVS; CDR2 reads FNYEAQ. The V and J ends lost 1 base and 6 bases respectively, with 15 bases between them. CDR3 length equals 15 residues. CDR3 residues: CASSLVGQGLNGYTF. The CDR3 nucleotides are TGTGCCAGCAGCTTAGTTGGGCAGGGCCTAAATGGCTACACCTTC.

The table lists this clonotype with many counts. The chain combines TRBV7-8 with TRBJ1-1, with D possibly being TRBD1 (5 bases). The ends were cut back, 4 bases at V and 7 bases at J, with 19 bases in the middle. There are 15 residues in the CDR3. The germline V gene has CDR1 SGHVS and CDR2 FQNEAQ. DNA for the CDR3: TGTGCCAGCAGCTACCGGGACCCAACCCACAGTGAAGCTTTCTTT. This gives the protein CASSYRDPTHSEAFF.

This clonotype has only a few counts. This chain joins TRBV5-5 and TRBJ2-2; D call uncertain. Germline V CDR1 and CDR2: SGHKS, YYEKEE (reference sequence). CDR3 length equals 15 residues. Trimming left V 1 base short and J 7 bases short, with 14 bases between. CDR3 sequence (DNA): TGTGCCAGCAGCTTGTTAGGGTCGTCCGGCGGGGAGCTGTTTTTT. This encodes CASSLLGSSGGELFF.

This chain uses TRBV19 with TRBJ1-5; D not resolved. V lost 3 bases and J lost 5, with 8 bases in between. Germline CDR1 reads LNHDA; CDR2 reads SQIVND (reference sequence). The CDR3 has 13 amino acids. CDR3 sequence reads: CASSILEDQPQHF. The DNA for the CDR3 is TGTGCCAGTAGTATTCTGGAGGATCAGCCCCAGCATTTT. The whole variable domain, remainder taken from reference TRBV19 and TRBJ1-5, is DGGITQSPKYLFRKEGQNVTLSCEQNLNHDAMYWYRQDPGQGLRLIYYSQIVNDFQKGDIAEGYSVSREKKESFPLTVTSAQKNPTAFYLCASSILEDQPQHFGDGTRLSIL.

The chain links TRBV6-5 to TRBJ1-1; D is unclear. V shed 5 bases and J shed 5 bases, with 12 bases lying between them. This CDR3 contains 13 residues. The germline gives CDR1 MNHEY, CDR2 SVGAGI. Written as DNA, the CDR3 is TGTGCCAGCAGTCTCGACCGTAGAACTGAAGCTTTCTTT. Encoded protein: CASSLDRRTEAFF.

The chain joins TRBV3-1 to TRBJ1-6; no reliable D call. Trimming stripped 1 base from V and 7 bases from J, with 5 bases between. The length of the CDR3 is 13 residues. Per the germline V gene, CDR1 is LGHDT and CDR2 is YNNKEL (reference sequence). The CDR3 bases are TGTGCCAGCAGCCAAGTGAAGAATTCACCCCTCCACTTT. This sequence encodes CASSQVKNSPLHF.

The gene calls are TRBV7-6 and TRBJ2-5; unclear D gene. Germline CDR1 and CDR2: SGHVS and FNYEAQ. The ends were cut back, 4 bases at V and 7 bases at J, with 4 bases in the middle. This CDR3 comprises 10 residues. As DNA, the CDR3 is TGTGCCAGCAGCTCAGGGACCCAGTACTTC. Protein sequence: CASSSGTQYF.

This clonotype was seen at least ten times. J is TRBJ2-7 and V is TRBV7-9; 8 positions agree with TRBD1. Trimming removed 3 bases from V and 6 bases from J; junction bases left unmatched: 7. The V gene's germline CDR1 is SEHNR and CDR2 FQNEAQ (reference sequence). The CDR3 sequence is 14 residues long. CDR3: CASSFLDRVGEQYF. For the CDR3, the DNA is TGTGCCAGCAGCTTTTTGGACAGGGTTGGCGAGCAGTACTTC.

The chain links TRBV27 to TRBJ1-1, with D uncertain. There are 14 residues in the CDR3. Germline CDR1 MNHEY, CDR2 SMNVEV (reference sequence). Trimming removed 2 bases at V and 4 bases at J, with 11 bases between. CDR3 sequence: CASSLGQWATEAFF. The CDR3 region has the DNA TGTGCCAGCAGTTTAGGCCAGTGGGCCACTGAAGCTTTCTTT.

The chain recombines TRBV20-1 with TRBJ2-7; TRBD2 aligns across 12 bases. CDR1 and CDR2 (germline): DFQATT, SNEGSKA (reference sequence). The CDR3 length is 14 residues. V lost 5 bases, J lost 4 bases, and 6 bases stayed unmatched. In nucleotides, the CDR3 is TGCAGTGCTTCCCTAGCGGGAGGGAGGTACGAGCAGTACTTC. Its protein product is CSASLAGGRYEQYF.

The chain has TRBV6-1 and TRBJ2-3; TRBD2 matches at 8 bases. The trim removed 8 bases at V and 4 bases at J, leaving 8 bases unmatched. This CDR3 has 14 amino acids. CDR1 and CDR2 (germline): MNHNS, SASEGT. CDR3 DNA sequence: TGTGCCAGCGCAGCGGGGGCCCCGCCAGATACGCAGTATTTT. Translating gives CASAAGAPPDTQYF.

The gene calls are TRBV27 and TRBJ1-2; D perhaps matches TRBD1 (5 bases). Germline CDR1 is MNHEY and CDR2 is SMNVEV (reference sequence). Deletions cut 2 bases from V and 4 bases from J, with 11 bases between. CDR3 size: 14 residues. The CDR3 protein is CASSLGGSSYGYTF. Written as DNA, the CDR3 is TGTGCCAGCAGTTTAGGGGGGTCATCCTATGGCTACACCTTC.

This chain uses TRBV27 with TRBJ2-7; 7 bases line up with TRBD1. CDR1 and CDR2 (germline): MNHEY, SMNVEV (reference sequence). Trimming at V came to 2 bases and at J to 3 bases, leaving 7 bases not matched to a gene. CDR3 length: 15 residues. CDR3 loop: CASSLGTAQGYEQYF. The CDR3 nucleotides are TGTGCCAGCAGTTTAGGGACAGCTCAAGGCTACGAGCAGTACTTC.

The chain has TRBV7-2 and TRBJ1-5; no definite D call. The CDR3 is 15 residues long. Germline V gene data show CDR1 as SGHTA and CDR2 as FQGNSA. The V end was cut by 5 bases, the J end by 1 base, with 12 bases between. The CDR3 coding sequence is TGTGCCAGCAGCCAATTTAAGGGAAGCAATCAGCCCCAGCATTTT. Translating it yields CASSQFKGSNQPQHF.